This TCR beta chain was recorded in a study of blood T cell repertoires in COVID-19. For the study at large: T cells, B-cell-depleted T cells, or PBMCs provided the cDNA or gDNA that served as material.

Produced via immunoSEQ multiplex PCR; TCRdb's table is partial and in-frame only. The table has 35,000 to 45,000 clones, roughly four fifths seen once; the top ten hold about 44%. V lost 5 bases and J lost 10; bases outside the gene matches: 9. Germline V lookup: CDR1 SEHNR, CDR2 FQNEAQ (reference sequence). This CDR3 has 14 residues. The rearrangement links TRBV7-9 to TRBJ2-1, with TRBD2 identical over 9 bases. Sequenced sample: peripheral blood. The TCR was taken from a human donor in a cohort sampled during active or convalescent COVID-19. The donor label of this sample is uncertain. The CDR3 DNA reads TGTGCCAGCAGCCCGCCGGGACTAGCAGGGGAGCAGTTCTTC. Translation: CASSPPGLAGEQFF.